The 24 T cell receptor beta chains in this list originate from one sample, sequenced in a study of Ad26.COV2.S vaccination and SARS-CoV-2 variants. As for treatment: around 19 received Ad26.COV2.S at low or high dose, single or two shots; 5 received placebo; per-sample allocation not given. The samples were gathered on day 63 after the first injection of vaccine or placebo. The table came from immunoSEQ multiplex PCR; TCRdb's copy has only in-frame clones and leaves some out. This table holds 380,000 or so clones, around 89% found once. The sample was peripheral blood, taken in a trial of Ad26.COV2.S vaccine versus placebo. The source of these receptors is a person between 18 and 65 years old who received the Ad26.COV2.S COVID-19 vaccine or a placebo.

A few counts support this clone. The chain combines TRBV10-2 with TRBJ2-7; TRBD2 matches 7 bases. CDR1 and CDR2 (germline): WSHSY, SAAADI. This CDR3 spans 15 amino acids. J was trimmed by 7 bases and V by 3 bases; bases with no gene match: 12. CDR3 protein: CASSEGGSLVGEQYF. The CDR3 bases are TGCGCCAGCAGTGAAGGCGGGAGTCTAGTGGGGGAGCAGTACTTC.

This clone showed up just a few times. This chain connects TRBV2 to TRBJ2-7; D gene ambiguous. V dropped 6 bases and J dropped 4 bases, with 7 bases sitting between them. Germline CDR1 and CDR2: SNHLY and FYNNEI. The CDR3 is 11 residues long. The CDR3 region is CASRVMYEQYF. CDR3 in DNA: TGTGCCAGCAGAGTGATGTACGAGCAGTACTTC.

About this clone: This sample includes further DNA sequences coding for the same CDR3. This rearrangement joins TRBV12-3 or TRBV12-4 to TRBJ2-7, with 9 bases aligning to TRBD1. The CDR3 sequence is 13 residues long. J gave up 2 bases and V 6 bases, and 2 bases lay outside the gene matches. The CDR3 DNA follows: TGTGCCAGCAGACGGACAGGGGCCTACGAGCAGTACTTC. Translation: CASRRTGAYEQYF.

The chain uses TRBV4-1 and TRBJ1-1, with D unresolved. The CDR3 totals 16 residues. Germline CDR1 is MGHRA and CDR2 is YSYEKL. V was cut by 1 base and J by 4 bases, with 16 bases left in between. CDR3 amino acids: CASSQGRVIKGTEAFF. The DNA of the CDR3 is TGCGCCAGCAGCCAAGGGAGGGTAATTAAGGGCACTGAAGCTTTCTTT.

The chain employs TRBV6-2 or TRBV6-3 and TRBJ2-7, with TRBD1 identical over 7 bases. The germline gives CDR1 MNHEY, CDR2 SVGEGT. The CDR3 is 16 amino acids. V lost 6 bases and J lost 3; bases outside the gene matches: 14. The CDR3 nucleotides read TGTGCCAGCAGCCGACGGAAACCGGGACAGATCTACGAGCAGTACTTC. Translation gives CASSRRKPGQIYEQYF.

The V and J genes are TRBV24-1 and TRBJ1-4; D is unclear. The germline gives CDR1 KGHDR, CDR2 SFDVKD. V gave up 4 bases and J gave up 4 bases, with 6 bases separating them. The length of the CDR3 is 13 residues. The CDR3 DNA reads as TGTGCCACCAGTGACCAGCATAATGAAAAACTGTTTTTT. Residues: CATSDQHNEKLFF.

This clone was observed a few times. The chain recombines TRBV11-3 with TRBJ2-1; 7 nucleotides line up with TRBD2. This CDR3 comprises 15 residues. Germline V gene lookup returns CDR1 SGHNT and CDR2 YENEEA. V shed 5 bases and J 7 bases; nucleotides not matched to a gene: 11. CDR3 sequence: CASSLRSGMGNEQFF. The CDR3 nucleotides are TGTGCCAGCAGCCTTCGAAGCGGGATGGGTAATGAGCAGTTCTTC.

V usage is TRBV27 and J usage is TRBJ2-7; perhaps TRBD2 as D (6 bases). The CDR3 extends over 16 amino acids. Germline V CDR1 and CDR2: MNHEY, SMNVEV (reference sequence). Trimming took 3 bases from V and 5 from J, leaving 20 bases between them. This CDR3 reads CASSLRAGWPPHEQYF. The CDR3 DNA is TGTGCCAGCAGTTTGAGGGCGGGATGGCCGCCCCACGAGCAGTACTTC.

The chain carries TRBV5-5 and TRBJ1-1; D unclear. The V gene lost 4 bases and the J gene lost 0 bases, with 13 bases spanning the gap. CDR1 and CDR2 from the germline V gene are SGHKS and YYEKEE (reference sequence). This CDR3 spans 15 amino acids. CDR3 residues: CASSKQPSMNTEAFF. The CDR3 DNA reads as TGTGCCAGCAGCAAACAACCCAGTATGAACACTGAAGCTTTCTTT.

The V gene is TRBV12-3 or TRBV12-4, the J gene TRBJ1-4; the D is unclear. Deletions cut 2 bases from V and 8 bases from J, with 6 bases between. There are 12 residues in the CDR3. This CDR3 reads CASSLSREKLFF. The CDR3 DNA reads TGTGCCAGCAGTTTAAGTCGAGAAAAACTGTTTTTT.

V is TRBV19 and J is TRBJ2-1; the D call may be TRBD1 or TRBD2 (6 bases each). The CDR3 is 17 residues long. CDR1 and CDR2 from the germline V gene are LNHDA and SQIVND (reference sequence). Trimming took off 5 bases at V and 4 bases at J, with 21 bases between the two ends. The CDR3: CASSLGIGQRAYNEQFF. The CDR3, as DNA: TGTGCCAGTAGTTTAGGCATAGGACAGCGGGCTTACAATGAGCAGTTCTTC.

V and J are TRBV5-5 and TRBJ2-2, with a weak D call TRBD2 (6 bases). The V gene lost 6 bases and the J gene lost 5 bases, with 17 bases spanning the gap. CDR1 is SGHKS and CDR2 is YYEKEE in the germline V gene (reference sequence). The CDR3 consists of 15 residues. Written as DNA, the CDR3 is TGTGCCAGCACGCTTGGCACTAGCTGGACCGGGGAGCTGTTTTTT. Translation gives CASTLGTSWTGELFF.

This chain links TRBV29-1 with TRBJ2-1, with 11 bases fitting TRBD2. Losses at the gene ends were 4 bases for V and 7 bases for J; bases not matched to a gene: 6. Germline V gene lookup returns CDR1 SQVTM and CDR2 ANQGSEA. The CDR3 is 14 amino acids. The DNA of the CDR3 is TGCAGCGTTGGTCGGTTAGCGGGGGGGAATGAGCAGTTCTTC. Residues: CSVGRLAGGNEQFF.

This clone was seen only once. V and J are TRBV30 and TRBJ2-1; 8 bases align to TRBD1. CDR3 size: 15 residues. Trimming removed 0 bases from V and 4 bases from J; junction bases left unmatched: 5. Per the germline V gene, CDR1 is GTSNPN and CDR2 is SVGIG (reference sequence). The CDR3 loop reads CAWSVTQGVYNEQFF. CDR3 in DNA: TGTGCCTGGAGTGTAACACAGGGGGTTTACAATGAGCAGTTCTTC.

This chain uses TRBV7-2 with TRBJ1-1; 9 bases line up with TRBD1. V shed 1 base, J shed 10 bases, and the junction held 4 bases outside the gene matches. CDR1 and CDR2 (germline): SGHTA, FQGNSA. CDR3 length: 13 amino acids. CDR3 residues: CASSLGDRVRAFF. The CDR3 nucleotides read TGTGCCAGCAGCTTAGGGGACAGGGTTCGAGCTTTCTTT.

In DNA form, the CDR3 reads TGTGCCAGCAGCTTTGGTTGGCGGACGAACACCGGGGAGCTGTTTTTT. Translating gives CASSFGWRTNTGELFF. The chain joins TRBV5-8 to TRBJ2-2; D is unclear. V lost 2 bases to trimming and J lost 0 bases, with 11 bases between them. Germline CDR1 is SGHTS and CDR2 is YDEGEE. This CDR3 has 16 residues.

On this clone: One end of the junction is discordant with germline, which a read error may explain. The rearrangement joins TRBV6-6 to TRBJ1-6, with D uncertain. Germline V gene sequence: CDR1 MNHNY, CDR2 SVGAGI (reference sequence). The CDR3 totals 16 residues. This CDR3 reads CASSPGISLNNSPLHF. Here the CDR3 DNA reads TGTGCCAGCAGTCCTGGGATTTCTCTCAATAATTCGCCCCTCCACTTT.

This clone was detected a few times. Here the CDR3 reads CASSQMDFTENTGELFF. The DNA for the CDR3 is TGTGCCAGCAGCCAAATGGATTTCACGGAAAACACCGGGGAGCTGTTTTTT. The chain has TRBV3-1 (or the pseudogene TRBV3-2) and TRBJ2-2; D call uncertain. Germline loops: CDR1 LGHDT, CDR2 YNNKEL (reference sequence). The germline V and J ends were trimmed by 2 bases and 2 bases, with 15 bases remaining between them. CDR3 size: 17 residues.

The chain carries TRBV2 and TRBJ2-2; D unresolved. Germline loops: CDR1 SNHLY, CDR2 FYNNEI. The CDR3 is made up of 15 amino acids. V lost 4 bases and J lost 0, with 9 bases in between. CDR3 sequence reads: CASSGGRANTGELFF. The CDR3 DNA is TGTGCCAGCAGTGGAGGCAGAGCGAACACCGGGGAGCTGTTTTTT.

This clone was seen once. V and J are TRBV9 and TRBJ1-6; 7 positions agree with TRBD1. V dropped 7 bases and J dropped 8; count of bases not matched to a gene: 12. CDR1 is SGDLS, CDR2 YYNGEE, per germline. The CDR3 sequence is 15 residues long. In DNA form, the CDR3 reads TGTGCCAGCCGTACAGGGGCATCATCAGATTCACCCCTCCACTTT. It specifies CASRTGASSDSPLHF.

This clone was found once. V usage is TRBV5-4 and J usage is TRBJ2-3, with D perhaps assigned TRBD1 or TRBD2 (5 bases each). This CDR3 region has 13 residues. V lost 5 bases to trimming and J lost 4 bases, with 11 bases between them. CDR1 and CDR2 (germline): SGHNT, YYREEE (reference sequence). CDR3 residues: CASRRWGSDTQYF. CDR3 nucleotides: TGTGCCAGCAGGCGTTGGGGGTCAGATACGCAGTATTTT.

The chain combines TRBV5-6 with TRBJ1-3, with no clear D. The CDR3 is 17 amino acids. Germline V gene sequence: CDR1 SGHDT, CDR2 YYEEEE. The germline V and J ends were trimmed by 4 bases and 2 bases, with 19 bases remaining between them. The CDR3 sequence: CASSPKQRGLPGNTIYF. CDR3 bases: TGTGCCAGCAGCCCGAAACAGCGAGGATTACCTGGAAACACCATATATTTT.

This chain links TRBV7-9 with TRBJ2-1; 13 bases match TRBD2. The V and J ends lost 5 bases and 10 bases, in that order; junction bases with no gene match: 8. Germline assignment: CDR1 SEHNR and CDR2 FQNEAQ (reference sequence). There are 15 residues in the CDR3. CDR3 in DNA: TGTGCCAGCAGCCTCGGACTAGCGGGGGACGGCGAGCAGTTCTTC. Translation: CASSLGLAGDGEQFF.

A remark on this clone: Other DNA sequences of this sample code for an identical CDR3. The genes are TRBV2 and TRBJ2-1; tentatively, D is TRBD2 (6 bases). The V end was cut by 4 bases, the J end by 8 bases, with 12 bases between. The CDR3 consists of 13 residues. Germline V gene sequence: CDR1 SNHLY, CDR2 FYNNEI. The CDR3 DNA reads as TGTGCCAGCAGTGGACTAGTTTTTGATGAGCAGTTCTTC. Protein: CASSGLVFDEQFF. The full variable domain, with the rest looked up from reference TRBV2 and TRBJ2-1, is EPEVTQTPSHQVTQMGQEVILRCVPISNHLYFYWYRQILGQKVEFLVSFYNNEISEKSEIFDDQFSVERPDGSNFTLKIRSTKLEDSAMYFCASSGLVFDEQFFGPGTRLTVL.